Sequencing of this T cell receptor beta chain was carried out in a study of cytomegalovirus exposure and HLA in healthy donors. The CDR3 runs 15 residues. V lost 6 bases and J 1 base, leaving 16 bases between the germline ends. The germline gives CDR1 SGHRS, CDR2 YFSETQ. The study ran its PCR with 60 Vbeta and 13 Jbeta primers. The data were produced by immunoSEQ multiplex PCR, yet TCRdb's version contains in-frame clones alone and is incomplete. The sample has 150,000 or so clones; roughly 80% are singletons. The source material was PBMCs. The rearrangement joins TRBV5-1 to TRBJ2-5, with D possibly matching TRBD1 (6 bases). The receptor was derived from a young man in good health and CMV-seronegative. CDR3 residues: CASTQSQGFQETQYF. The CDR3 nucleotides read TGCGCCAGCACCCAATCTCAGGGGTTCCAAGAGACCCAGTACTTC. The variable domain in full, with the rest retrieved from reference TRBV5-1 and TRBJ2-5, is KAGVTQTPRYLIKTRGQQVTLSCSPISGHRSVSWYQQTPGQGLQFLFEYFSETQRNKGNFPGRFSGRQFSNSRSEMNVSTLELGDSALYLCASTQSQGFQETQYFGPGTRLLVL.